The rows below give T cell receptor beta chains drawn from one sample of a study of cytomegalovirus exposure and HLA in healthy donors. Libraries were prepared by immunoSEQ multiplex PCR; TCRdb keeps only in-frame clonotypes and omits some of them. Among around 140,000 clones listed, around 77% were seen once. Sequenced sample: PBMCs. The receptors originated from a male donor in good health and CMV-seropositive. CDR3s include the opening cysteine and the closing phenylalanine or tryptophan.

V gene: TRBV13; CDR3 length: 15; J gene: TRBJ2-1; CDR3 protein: CASSKAGTGDNEQFF
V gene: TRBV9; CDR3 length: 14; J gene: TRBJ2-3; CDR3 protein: CASSPIGGRDTQYF
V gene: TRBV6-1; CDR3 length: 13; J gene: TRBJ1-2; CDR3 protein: CASGTGAMYGYTF
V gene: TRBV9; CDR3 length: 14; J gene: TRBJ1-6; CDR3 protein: CASSVGQGSSPLHF
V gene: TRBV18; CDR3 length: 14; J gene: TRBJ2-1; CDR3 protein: CASSPAGGLNEQFF
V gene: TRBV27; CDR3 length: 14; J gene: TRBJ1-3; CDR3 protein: CASSLSFSGNTIYF
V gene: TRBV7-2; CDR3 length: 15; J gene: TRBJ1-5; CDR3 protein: CASSKQTRSNQPQHF
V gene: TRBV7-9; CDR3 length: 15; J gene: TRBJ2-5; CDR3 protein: CASSLTERVQETQYF
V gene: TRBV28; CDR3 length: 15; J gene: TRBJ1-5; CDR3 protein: CASSFWDRVRQPQHF
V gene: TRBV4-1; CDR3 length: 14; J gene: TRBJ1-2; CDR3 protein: CASSQGSGNYGYTF
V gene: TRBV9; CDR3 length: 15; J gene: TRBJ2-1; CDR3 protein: CASSHTWQYYNEQFF
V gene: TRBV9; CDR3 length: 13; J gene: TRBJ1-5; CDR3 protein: CASNRAPNQPQHF
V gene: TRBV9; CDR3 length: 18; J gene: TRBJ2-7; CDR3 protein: CASSVGAGGPNSQYEQYF
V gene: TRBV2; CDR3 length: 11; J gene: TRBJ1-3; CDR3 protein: CASSGADTIYF
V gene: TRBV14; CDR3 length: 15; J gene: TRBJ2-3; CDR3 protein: CASSQGTRGTDTQYF
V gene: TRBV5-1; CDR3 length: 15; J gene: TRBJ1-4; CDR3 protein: CASSLDGRRDEKLFF
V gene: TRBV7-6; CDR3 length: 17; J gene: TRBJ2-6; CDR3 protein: CASSLDDRGSGANGLTF
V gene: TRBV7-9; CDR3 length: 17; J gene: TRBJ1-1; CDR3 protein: CASSLAGWGTTYTEAFF
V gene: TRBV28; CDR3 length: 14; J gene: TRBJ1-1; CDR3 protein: CASSSTGDPTEAFF
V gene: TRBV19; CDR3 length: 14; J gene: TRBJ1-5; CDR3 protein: CASSLRQENQPQHF
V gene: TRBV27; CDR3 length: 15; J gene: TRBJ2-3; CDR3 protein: CASSRTSGERDTQYF
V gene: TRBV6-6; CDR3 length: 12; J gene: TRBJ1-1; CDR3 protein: CASSPRDTEAFF
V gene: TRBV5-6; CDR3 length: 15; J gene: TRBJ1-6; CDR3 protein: CASSLDRAYNSPLHF
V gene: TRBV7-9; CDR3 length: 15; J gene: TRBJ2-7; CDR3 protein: CASSPGQVGSYEQYF
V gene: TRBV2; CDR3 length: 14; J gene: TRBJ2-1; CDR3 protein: CASLAESSYNEQFF
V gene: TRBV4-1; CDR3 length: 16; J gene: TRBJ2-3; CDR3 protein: CASSPSRGESTDTQYF
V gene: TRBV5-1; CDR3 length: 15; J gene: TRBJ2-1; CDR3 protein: CASSWGLAGVNEQFF
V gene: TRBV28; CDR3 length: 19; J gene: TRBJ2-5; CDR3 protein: CASSSLSTRLAGDQETQYF
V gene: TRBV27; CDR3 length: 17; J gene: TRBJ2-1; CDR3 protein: CASSRPSSGGLYNEQFF
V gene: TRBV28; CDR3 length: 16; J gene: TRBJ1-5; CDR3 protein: CATTIGTGGGLQPQHF
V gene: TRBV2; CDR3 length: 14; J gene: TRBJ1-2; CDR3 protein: CASSTESTNYGYTF
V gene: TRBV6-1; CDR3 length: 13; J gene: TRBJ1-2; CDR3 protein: CASSKQGGYGYTF
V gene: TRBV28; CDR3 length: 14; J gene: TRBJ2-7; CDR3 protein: CASSLAGLVHEQYF
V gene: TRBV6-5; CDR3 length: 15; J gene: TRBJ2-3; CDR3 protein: CASRELAGATDTQYF
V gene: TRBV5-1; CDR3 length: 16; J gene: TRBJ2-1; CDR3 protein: CASSLQLVGSYNEQFF
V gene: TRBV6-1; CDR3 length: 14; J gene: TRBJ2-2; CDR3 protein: CASSQRRSTGELFF
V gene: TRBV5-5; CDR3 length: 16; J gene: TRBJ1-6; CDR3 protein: CASSLEWTGGRSPLHF
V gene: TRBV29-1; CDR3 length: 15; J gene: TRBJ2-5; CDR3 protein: CSVGGLAGGEETQYF
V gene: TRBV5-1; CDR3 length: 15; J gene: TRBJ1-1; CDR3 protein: CASSFDRGVDPEAFF
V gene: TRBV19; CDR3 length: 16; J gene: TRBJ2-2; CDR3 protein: CASSMLEGGSTGELFF
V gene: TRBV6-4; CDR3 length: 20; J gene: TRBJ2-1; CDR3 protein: CASSDSPLLAGGLSYNEQFF
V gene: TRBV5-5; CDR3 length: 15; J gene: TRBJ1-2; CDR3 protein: CASSLVAGANYGYTF
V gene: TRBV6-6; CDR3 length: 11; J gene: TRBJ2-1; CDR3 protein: CASSYWREQFF
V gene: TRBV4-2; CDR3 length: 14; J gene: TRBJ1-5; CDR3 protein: CASSPTDSNQPQHF
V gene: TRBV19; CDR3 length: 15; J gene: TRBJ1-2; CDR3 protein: CASSSWTGGAYGYTF
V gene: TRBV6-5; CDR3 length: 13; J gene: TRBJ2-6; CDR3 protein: CASSHQGANVLTF
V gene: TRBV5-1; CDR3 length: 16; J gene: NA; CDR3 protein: CASSLGGQATGETQYF
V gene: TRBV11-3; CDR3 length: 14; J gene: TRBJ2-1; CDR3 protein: CASSLGPSGNEQFF
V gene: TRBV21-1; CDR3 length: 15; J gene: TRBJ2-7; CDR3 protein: CASSKREGRSYEQYF
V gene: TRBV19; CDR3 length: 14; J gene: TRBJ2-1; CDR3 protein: CASSPGTSMHEQFF